Sequencing of this TCR beta chain was carried out in a study of regulatory dendritic cells for organ transplantation (TCRdb year 2017). Regarding the study in general: Regulatory dendritic cells were generated from monocytes cultured with vitamin D3 on days 0 and 4 and IL-10 on day 4. To evaluate the response of the DCs to a potent maturation-inducing agent, LPS was added to DC cultures on day 6. TCRbeta repertoires were sequenced from sorted naive and memory CD4+ and CD8+ T cells before and after allostimulation with regulatory or mature dendritic cells.

Sorted T cell subsets were CFSE-labeled and co-cultured for five to six days with allogeneic regulatory or mature dendritic cells at a 1:10 DC:T ratio. FACS was used to sort naive T cells as CD45RA+ cells and memory T cells as CD45RO+ CD4+ or CD8+ cells. The T cells used for TCR sequencing were obtained from two healthy control subjects. Genomic DNA was extracted with the Qiagen DNeasy Blood & Tissue Kit. Including cysteine and phenylalanine, the CDR3 has 14 amino acids. Solely the CDR3 DNA is kept, with 42 bases framed from the first base. Relative to germline, V is 7 bases shorter and J is 4 bases shorter, with 18 bases between their ends. CDR1 and CDR2 (SGDLS, YYNGEE) derive from the germline V gene. A multiplexed two-step PCR with Vbeta-specific forward primers and Jbeta-specific reverse primers was used to amplify the TCRbeta CDR3 regions. TCRbeta libraries were sequenced on an Illumina instrument through the immunoSEQ service. The paper's data handling went like this. V, D and J genes were assigned using IMGT annotation, and counts were corrected for multiplex PCR bias using synthetic CDR3 analogues. The immunoSEQ Analyzer calculated repertoire clonality as one minus the normalized Shannon entropy. Fisher's exact test with Benjamini-Hochberg false discovery rate control was used to define clonal expansion, with two-tailed P<0.01. TCRdb retrieved this table from immuneACCESS and kept in-frame rearrangements only. Not all clones are present; in checked studies, unresolved V genes account for under half, and no reason is known for the remainder. That table is the source of V, J and clone size, and D and trimming were worked out from the DNA. Within this sample are about 12,000 clones, with roughly 73% of them counted one time only. The biggest ten clones account for around 0.99% of the sample.

Comment on this clone: Its recognized antigen is unknown. Base quality data are lacking; no much larger clone is found one base away.

What the study reported, not specific to this receptor: Repertoires were highly diverse in naive CD4+ and CD8+ T cells, less diverse in memory cells, and most oligoclonal in memory CD8+ cells. Only a couple of subjects were sequenced, and the authors noted considerable between-individual heterogeneity in the alloreactive memory CD8+ T cell pool. Among the resting subsets, the most alloreactive TCR clonotypes were found in memory CD8+ T cells. In both subjects, allostimulation led to expansion of memory CD8+ clones, although regulatory dendritic cells appeared to cause more limited expansion than mature dendritic cells did.

The sample comprised naive CD8+ T cells from blood cultured with regulatory dendritic cells. The cell subset or site label for this specimen denotes: CD45RA+ naive T cells. This receptor was taken from a human donor in good health. The rearranged segments are TRBV9 and TRBJ2-7; the D gene remains uncertain. The DNA sequence is as follows: TGTGCCAGCGGCCCTCTCCTGAACCCTTACGAGCAGTACTTC. Protein translation: CASGPLLNPYEQYF.